These T cell receptor beta chains were read from a single sample in a study of shared T cell receptors in the human thymus. The table came from immunoSEQ multiplex PCR; TCRdb's copy has only in-frame clones and leaves some out. The data show over 450,000 clones, 75% to 80% seen once. The sample also formed part of further work on human thymus T cells.

The sequencing input was thymocytes. The receptors originated from a boy younger than two with a congenital heart defect. The CDR3 runs from the conserved cysteine through the conserved F or W. D genes are given only for firm matches. Clone size, where shown, is once, few, many, or a class for clones that have expanded.

NA,TRBV5-6,TRBJ2-3,NA,TGTGCCAGCAGCGCGGGGGCGGGGGGCACAGATACGCAGTATTTT,CASSAGAGGTDTQYF
NA,TRBV30,TRBJ2-3,NA,TGTGCCTGGAGTGTGAGGAGGAGGGGTGCGCAGTATTTT,CAWSVRRRGAQYF
TRBD1,TRBV19,TRBJ2-7,NA,TGTGCCAGTAGTATACACGAGGAGACAGGGGGCTATGAGCAGTACTTC,CASSIHEETGGYEQYF
TRBD2,TRBV7-2,TRBJ2-7,once,TGTGCCAGCAGCTCTCAGGGACTTTCCGGGGGGGAGCAGTACTTC,CASSSQGLSGGEQYF
NA,TRBV13,TRBJ2-7,few,TGTGCCAGCAGCTCCGGTCTACGGACTAACTCCTACGAGCAGTACTTC,CASSSGLRTNSYEQYF
TRBD2,TRBV19,TRBJ2-7,NA,TGTGCCAGTAGTATAGGGGGAGGGCCCTCCTACGAGCAGTACTTC,CASSIGGGPSYEQYF
TRBD2,TRBV4-3,TRBJ2-1,NA,TGCGCCAGCAGCCATGGATTGACTAGCCCGCCGGGCAATGAGCAGTTCTTC,CASSHGLTSPPGNEQFF
NA,TRBV4-2,TRBJ2-2,few,TGTGCCAGCAGCCTCCTACCCGACTCTAGAGGGCCCGCCGGGGAGCTGTTTTTT,CASSLLPDSRGPAGELFF
TRBD1,TRBV29-1,TRBJ1-2,NA,TGCAGCGCCGGGACAGGGGGCAAAGATGGCTACACCTTC,CSAGTGGKDGYTF
TRBD1,TRBV5-1,TRBJ1-2,NA,TGCGCCAGCAGCAAGACAGGGGGATGTCAAGGCTACACCTTC,CASSKTGGCQGYTF
TRBD1,TRBV5-1,TRBJ1-4,NA,TGCGCCAGCAGCGCGCCGGGACAGGGGGGATCTGGTGAAAAACTGTTTTTT,CASSAPGQGGSGEKLFF
TRBD1,TRBV5-1,TRBJ1-1,NA,TGCGCCAGCAGCCCCCGGGACAGGAGGGACACTGAAGCTTTCTTT,CASSPRDRRDTEAFF
NA,TRBV4-3,TRBJ2-7,NA,TGCGCCAGCAGCCAAGAGGGGAGGGGGAACGCGCACGAGCAGTACTTC,CASSQEGRGNAHEQYF
TRBD2,TRBV7-9,TRBJ2-1,NA,TGTGCCAGCAGCTTAAAACTAGCGGGAGGGCACAATGAGCAGTTCTTC,CASSLKLAGGHNEQFF
TRBD2,TRBV29-1,TRBJ2-7,NA,TGCAGCGTTGTCTCGCGGGAGGGAAGATACGAGCAGTACTTC,CSVVSREGRYEQYF
TRBD2,TRBV10-3,TRBJ2-2,NA,TGTGCCATCACGAGGGAGGGGTACACCGGGGAGCTGTTTTTT,CAITREGYTGELFF
TRBD2,TRBV29-1,TRBJ2-5,NA,TGCAGCGTCTCACTCGGGGGGGAAGAGACCCAGTACTTC,CSVSLGGEETQYF
TRBD2,TRBV18,TRBJ2-2,NA,TGTGCCAGCTCACCACTAGCGGGAATCGACACCGGGGAGCTGTTTTTT,CASSPLAGIDTGELFF
TRBD1,TRBV11-2,TRBJ1-2,NA,TGTGCCAGCAGCACGACAGGGGGCCCCTATGGCTACACCTTC,CASSTTGGPYGYTF
NA,TRBV15,TRBJ2-7,NA,TGTGCCACCTACCAGATGGGGGCCTCAGGGGCCTACGAGCAGTACTTC,CATYQMGASGAYEQYF
TRBD2,TRBV7-2,TRBJ2-1,NA,TGTGCCAGCAGCTTAGTTAGTAGCGGGAGGGCCTATGAGCAGTTCTTC,CASSLVSSGRAYEQFF
TRBD2,TRBV7-8,TRBJ2-5,NA,TGTGCCAGCAGCCTTAACCCCCGACTAGCGGATATAGGGACCCAGTACTTC,CASSLNPRLADIGTQYF
NA,TRBV4-3,TRBJ2-4,NA,TGCGCCAGCAGCCAAGATTTTCGGGGGGCTCTAGCCAAAAACATTCAGTACTTC,CASSQDFRGALAKNIQYF